This T cell receptor beta chain appears in the sequencing data of a study of neurological immune-mediated disorders (dated by TCRdb to about 2019). General notes on the study: Peripheral blood TCR-beta repertoires from HTLV-I-associated myelopathy (HAM/TSP) patients, multiple sclerosis patients and healthy controls were compared by UMI-based sequencing. The 106 TCR-beta libraries covered PBMC samples along with longitudinal samples, technical triplicates, and paired sorted CD4+ and CD8+ T-cell subsets. The cohort comprised 68 subjects: 15 or so HAM/TSP patients, some 35 multiple sclerosis patients and 20 healthy controls. Findings and caveats that apply to the study as a whole: No identical CDR3 amino acid sequences were shared among expanded clones across subjects, suggesting private TCR-beta repertoires in all groups. TCR clonal expansion was greatest in HAM/TSP patients and smallest in MS patients, who ranked below even healthy controls.

Including the terminal cysteine and phenylalanine, the CDR3 comprises 17 residues. The DNA shown is the 51-base CDR3, in frame from base 1. For CDR1 and CDR2, the germline V gene lists SGHTA and FQGTGA. The V end gives up 4 bases and the J end 6 bases, leaving 12 bases in the junction not matched to a gene. Unsorted PBMC libraries were generated from 2 million PBMCs stored in RNAlater at -80 °C until RNA extraction. Peripheral blood was subjected to Ficoll-Hypaque density gradient centrifugation to isolate PBMCs, which were then cryopreserved in liquid nitrogen. cDNA was synthesized by template-switch 5'RACE using a primer with a 10-nucleotide random unique molecular identifier that tagged each TCR transcript. Every sequencing run covered 15-18 subjects and yielded more than 160 million TCR-beta sequences. The RNeasy kit was used for extraction of total RNA. Using the KAPA Real-time Library Amplification kit, TCR-beta VDJ regions were amplified with primers for the TCR constant region and the 5'RACE anchor. Sample indexes and Illumina adaptors were added in a first PCR, after which library yield was increased in a second PCR. After Ampure bead purification, the TCR product of roughly 650 bp was size-selected on a 2% E-gel SizeSelection system. Library quality was checked on a Bioanalyzer, concentration was measured with Qubit, and libraries were quantified with the Kapa Library Quantification kit before pooling. Paired-end 2 x 150 bp sequencing of the libraries was performed on an Illumina HiSeq 2500. To increase sequence diversity, roughly 24-30% phiX was spiked into each library pool. The authors processed their data as follows. The quality-filtered reads were processed with the UMI-based MiGEC pipeline, whose error correction step removed more than 85% of the raw TCR sequences. VDJ genes were aligned to IMGT germline references, and clonotypes were defined by unique CDR3 amino acid sequence plus V-J genes. Clonal expansion, Shannon diversity and CDR3 relatedness (CalcPairwiseDistances, ClusterSamples) were evaluated with VDJtools, and phylogenetic trees were built with CLCbio workbench. Clones with at least 8 unique UMIs were defined as expanded, with this threshold being based on coefficient-of-variation modelling across technical triplicates. TCRdb trimmed public reads at Q25 via fastp, called clones via MiXCR and kept in-frame beta chains. Rows with a matching CDR3 protein are joined into one entry that keeps the most common DNA and genes. TCRdb, not the original authors, processed these V and J calls. For this sample the table gives over 20,000 distinct CDR3 sequences, of which under 11% were detected only once. Of the sample, about a fifth falls within the top ten clones.

This clonotype has a count of ten or more. This receptor's antigen is unknown. No base-level quality is on record; no much larger clone is a single base apart. The rearranged segments are TRBV7-3 and TRBJ1-5, with 10 bases aligning to TRBD1. The specimen was PBMCs. This clonotype was sampled from a woman aged 55-70 years with HTLV-1-associated myelopathy (HAM/TSP). The CDR3 protein is CASSSNTRDRGSQPQHF. In nucleotides, the sequence is TGTGCCAGCAGCTCAAATACCCGGGACAGGGGTTCTCAGCCCCAGCATTTT.